Listed here are 13 T cell receptor beta chains from one sample, sequenced in a study of OX40 agonist ivuxolimab in advanced cancers. Only in-frame clones appear in the TCRdb table, and some are missing; sequencing was by immunoSEQ multiplex PCR. Among around 25,000 clones listed, approximately 81% were seen once. Material: CD4+ or CD8+ T cells sorted from blood, obtained in a trial of the OX40 agonist ivuxolimab. These TCRs come from an adult with an advanced solid tumor such as melanoma, head and neck, liver or kidney cancer.

The chain uses TRBV9 and TRBJ2-3; tentatively, D is TRBD2 (5 bases). The CDR3 runs to 16 residues. V was cut by 2 bases and J by 2 bases, with 15 bases left in between. CDR1 is SGDLS and CDR2 is YYNGEE in the germline V gene. The chain's CDR3 is CASSVWAGKDTDTQYF. CDR3 nucleotides: TGTGCCAGCAGCGTGTGGGCCGGGAAGGACACAGATACGCAGTATTTT.

The chain is built from TRBV10-3 and TRBJ1-4; TRBD1 is a possible D gene (5 bases). CDR3 length equals 14 residues. The germline V and J ends were trimmed by 4 bases and 3 bases, with 9 bases remaining between them. In germline, CDR1 is ENHRY, CDR2 SYGVKD. CDR3 sequence: CAISGDGSNEKLFF. CDR3 nucleotides: TGTGCCATCAGTGGGGACGGCTCTAATGAAAAACTGTTTTTT.

The chain recombines TRBV7-9 with TRBJ1-1, with a possible D match to TRBD1 (5 bases). Trimming took 4 bases from V and 3 from J, leaving 15 bases between them. This CDR3 region has 15 residues. Germline V gene lookup returns CDR1 SEHNR and CDR2 FQNEAQ (reference sequence). CDR3 nucleotides: TGTGCCAGCAGCTCCGCCTATCACAGGTACACTGAAGCTTTCTTT. Translated, it gives CASSSAYHRYTEAFF.

This clone was recorded once. J is TRBJ2-5 and V is TRBV7-2; no clear D. V lost 6 bases and J lost 0, with 14 bases in between. The CDR3 is 15 residues long. Germline CDR1 and CDR2: SGHTA and FQGNSA. The CDR3: CASSIELRYQETQYF. In nucleotides, the CDR3 is TGTGCCAGCAGTATAGAGCTAAGGTACCAAGAGACCCAGTACTTC.

The chain couples TRBV5-8 to TRBJ2-7, with D perhaps TRBD1 (6 bases). From germline, CDR1 is SGHTS and CDR2 YDEGEE. V was pared by 0 bases and J by 2 bases, with 9 bases between. This CDR3 is built from 14 residues. CDR3 loop: CASSLVGTPYEQYF. The CDR3 region has the DNA TGTGCCAGCAGCTTGGTAGGGACACCCTACGAGCAGTACTTC.

The V call is TRBV15, the J call TRBJ2-1; no reliable D call. Per germline, CDR1 LNHNV and CDR2 YYDKDF (reference sequence). The CDR3 runs to 13 residues. Trimming removed 0 bases at V and 6 bases at J, with 6 bases between. CDR3 DNA sequence: TGTGCCACCAGCAGAGATCTGAGCAATGAGCAGTTCTTC. This sequence encodes CATSRDLSNEQFF.

The chain links TRBV11-2 to TRBJ2-3; D gene unclear. CDR1 SGHAT and CDR2 FQNNGV come from the germline V gene. Trimming took 5 bases from V and 1 from J, leaving 10 bases between them. The CDR3 is made up of 14 amino acids. CDR3 protein: CASSQFYGTDTQYF. The CDR3 nucleotides are TGTGCCAGCAGCCAATTCTACGGCACAGATACGCAGTATTTT.

J is TRBJ1-4 and V is TRBV27; D is possibly TRBD1 (6 bases). This CDR3 region has 14 residues. In germline, CDR1 is MNHEY, CDR2 SMNVEV (reference sequence). The germline V and J ends were trimmed by 6 bases and 5 bases, with 13 bases remaining between them. CDR3 loop: CASSLQGRNEKLFF. The CDR3 DNA sequence: TGTGCCAGCAGCCTACAGGGCAGGAATGAAAAACTGTTTTTT. The variable domain in full, with the rest retrieved from reference TRBV27 and TRBJ1-4, is EAQVTQNPRYLITVTGKKLTVTCSQNMNHEYMSWYRQDPGLGLRQIYYSMNVEVTDKGDVPEGYKVSRKEKRNFPLILESPSPNQTSLYFCASSLQGRNEKLFFGSGTQLSVL.

For this clone: This sequence may be a read error, since a much larger clone differs from it by one base. The rearrangement joins TRBV29-1 to TRBJ2-7; a weak D match, TRBD2 (5 bases). Trimming stripped 3 bases from V and 6 bases from J, with 15 bases between. The CDR3 length is 13 residues. Germline CDR1 and CDR2: SQVTM and ANQGSEA. The CDR3 region is CSVEEEDGREQYF. The CDR3, as DNA: TGCAGCGTTGAGGAGGAGGACGGTCGCGAGCAGTACTTC.

As concerns this clone: One junction end does not reproduce the germline sequence, and a read error may be involved. The V call is TRBV7-9, the J call TRBJ1-3; D is unresolved. This CDR3 region has 11 residues. Germline CDR1 and CDR2: SEHNR and FQNEAQ (reference sequence). CDR3 amino acids: CASSQSPGWDF. Here the CDR3 DNA reads TGTGCCAGCAGCCAGAGCCCAGGATGGGATTTT.

The chain has TRBV7-2 and TRBJ2-5, with D unclear. This CDR3 has 14 residues. Germline V CDR1 and CDR2: SGHTA, FQGNSA. The germline V and J ends were trimmed by 1 base and 1 base, with 7 bases remaining between them. This CDR3 reads CASSLVRSQETQYF. Here the CDR3 DNA reads TGTGCCAGCAGCTTAGTTCGCTCCCAAGAGACCCAGTACTTC.

DNA of the CDR3: TGTGCCAGCAGCTCCTTAGGGGATACGCAGTATTTT. It specifies CASSSLGDTQYF. The rearrangement uses TRBV7-3 and TRBJ2-3, with D hard to call. This CDR3 is 12 amino acids long. V gave up 4 bases and J gave up 6 bases, with 8 bases separating them. CDR1 and CDR2 from the germline V gene are SGHTA and FQGTGA.

V and J are TRBV29-1 and TRBJ2-5; a weak D match, TRBD1 (5 bases). Between the trimmed V and J ends, which lost 1 base and 5 bases, there was a span of 14 bases. The germline gives CDR1 SQVTM, CDR2 ANQGSEA. This CDR3 contains 14 residues. CDR3 loop: CSVEGGRGAETQYF. The CDR3 bases are TGCAGCGTTGAAGGAGGAAGGGGTGCGGAGACCCAGTACTTC.